The 18 T cell receptor beta chains in this list originate from one sample, sequenced in a study of blood T cell repertoires in COVID-19. Method: immunoSEQ multiplex PCR; TCRdb's copy keeps in-frame clones and lacks some. The table includes 260,000 or so clones, approximately 82% detected once. The sequencing input was peripheral blood. These receptor sequences come from an elderly man with acute or convalescent COVID-19.

The chain uses TRBV28 and TRBJ2-5, with a tentative D call TRBD1 (6 bases). Germline values: CDR1 MDHEN, CDR2 SYDVKM. With 3 bases removed from V and 5 bases from J, the gap between germline ends came to 16 bases. This CDR3 contains 15 residues. The CDR3 DNA reads as TGTGCCAGCAGTTTTGGGGGCGAATCTGGGGAGACCCAGTACTTC. Encoded protein: CASSFGGESGETQYF.

The chain uses TRBV6-1 and TRBJ2-3; 7 nucleotides agree with TRBD1. The J segment lost 3 bases and the V segment lost 3 bases, leaving 3 bases of the junction unmatched. The CDR3 extends over 14 amino acids. Germline lookup yields CDR1 MNHNS and CDR2 SASEGT. CDR3 DNA sequence: TGTGCCAGCAGTGATTCCAGGGGGACAGATACGCAGTATTTT. Its protein is CASSDSRGTDTQYF.

The chain is built from TRBV5-1 and TRBJ2-3; TRBD1 agrees at 8 bases. The junction had 6 bases not matched to a gene; V was cut back by 4 bases and J by 5 bases. Per the germline V gene, CDR1 is SGHRS and CDR2 is YFSETQ. This CDR3 region has 14 residues. CDR3 bases: TGCGCCAGCAGCCTACAGGGGGAAGTAGATACGCAGTATTTT. It specifies CASSLQGEVDTQYF.

V usage is TRBV6-1 and J usage is TRBJ1-5; D gene uncertain. Germline CDR1 MNHNS, CDR2 SASEGT. The CDR3 extends over 16 amino acids. V lost 0 bases and J lost 3, with 12 bases in between. CDR3 DNA sequence: TGTGCCAGCAGTGAAGCGTTCCCTAATTCCAATCAGCCCCAGCATTTT. Translated, it gives CASSEAFPNSNQPQHF.

The rearrangement uses TRBV11-1 and TRBJ1-1; the match to TRBD1 covers 9 bases. V lost 2 bases and J lost 3; bases outside the gene matches: 1. The CDR3 covers 14 residues. Germline V CDR1 and CDR2: SGHAT, FQDESV (reference sequence). CDR3 region: CASSLHRGHTEAFF. The CDR3 nucleotides are TGTGCCAGCAGCTTACACAGGGGGCACACTGAAGCTTTCTTT. Together with reference TRBV11-1 and TRBJ1-1, the CDR3 gives the full variable domain: EAEVAQSPRYKITEKSQAVAFWCDPISGHATLYWYRQILGQGPELLVQFQDESVVDDSQLPKDRFSAERLKGVDSTLKIQPAELGDSAMYLCASSLHRGHTEAFFGQGTRLTVV.

J is TRBJ2-7 and V is TRBV28; perhaps TRBD1 as D (5 bases). CDR3 size: 15 residues. V gave up 2 bases and J gave up 0 bases, with 11 bases separating them. CDR1 is MDHEN, CDR2 SYDVKM, per germline. CDR3 residues: CASSLQGRSSYEQYF. In DNA, the CDR3 is TGTGCCAGCAGTTTACAGGGCAGGTCCTCCTACGAGCAGTACTTC.

The rearrangement links TRBV5-1 to TRBJ1-2, with 8 bases that match TRBD1. Germline-derived CDR1 and CDR2 are SGHRS and YFSETQ. CDR3 size: 15 residues. Trimming at V came to 4 bases and at J to 2 bases, leaving 7 bases not matched to a gene. The CDR3 nucleotides are TGCGCCAGCAGCCAAAACGACAGGGGCAACTATGGCTACACCTTC. It encodes CASSQNDRGNYGYTF.

This clone came up once. Here the CDR3 reads CASSIGLAGVGGELFF. DNA for the CDR3: TGTGCCAGCAGCATTGGACTAGCGGGAGTGGGCGGGGAGCTGTTTTTT. The chain links TRBV7-8 to TRBJ2-2, with 13 positions matching TRBD2. This CDR3 has 16 amino acids. V was pared by 5 bases and J by 7 bases, with 7 bases of the junction left unmatched. Germline CDR1 SGHVS, CDR2 FQNEAQ. The whole variable domain, filled in from reference TRBV7-8 and TRBJ2-2, reads GAGVSQSPRYKVAKRGQDVALRCDPISGHVSLFWYQQALGQGPEFLTYFQNEAQLDKSGLPSDRFFAERPEGSVSTLKIQRTQQEDSAVYLCASSIGLAGVGGELFFGEGSRLTVL.

The rearrangement uses TRBV5-1 and TRBJ2-5; D is undetermined. The germline gives CDR1 SGHRS, CDR2 YFSETQ. The length of the CDR3 is 14 residues. The germline V and J ends were trimmed by 0 bases and 1 base, with 7 bases remaining between them. The CDR3 sequence: CASSLDSTQETQYF. In DNA form, the CDR3 reads TGCGCCAGCAGCTTGGACAGTACCCAAGAGACCCAGTACTTC.

The V call is TRBV28, the J call TRBJ1-5, with TRBD1 identical over 9 bases. The junction had 10 bases not matched to a gene; V was cut back by 6 bases and J by 7 bases. The germline V gene encodes CDR1 MDHEN and CDR2 SYDVKM. CDR3 size: 15 residues. CDR3 sequence: CASSSLGTGRQPQHF. The CDR3 DNA is TGTGCCAGCAGCAGCCTCGGGACAGGGAGGCAGCCCCAGCATTTT. Full variable domain (remainder filled in from reference TRBV28 and TRBJ1-5): DVKVTQSSRYLVKRTGEKVFLECVQDMDHENMFWYRQDPGLGLRLIYFSYDVKMKEKGDIPEGYSVSREKKERFSLILESASTNQTSMYLCASSSLGTGRQPQHFGDGTRLSIL.

The chain recombines TRBV11-2 with TRBJ1-1; the match to TRBD1 covers 7 bases. Germline V gene lookup returns CDR1 SGHAT and CDR2 FQNNGV. The CDR3 consists of 14 residues. J was trimmed by 5 bases and V by 5 bases; bases with no gene match: 8. CDR3 amino acids: CASSKNRGETEAFF. As DNA, the CDR3 is TGTGCCAGCAGCAAAAACAGGGGTGAAACTGAAGCTTTCTTT.

The rearrangement links TRBV24-1 to TRBJ2-7, with 8 positions matching TRBD1. Germline-derived CDR1 and CDR2 are KGHDR and SFDVKD. Germline trimming cut 6 bases from V and 4 bases from J; bases unmatched to any gene: 16. This CDR3 contains 17 residues. The CDR3 nucleotides are TGTGCCACCAGTCCAGAAACTGGACAGGGAAGGTCTTACGAGCAGTACTTC. Translated: CATSPETGQGRSYEQYF.

The chain carries TRBV29-1 and TRBJ1-1; TRBD1 matches at 9 bases. CDR3 length: 13 residues. The ends lost 7 bases at V and 3 bases at J; junction bases unmatched: 6. The germline CDR1 and CDR2 sequences are SQVTM and ANQGSEA. The CDR3 DNA is TGCAGCGGCAGACAGGGGGGGGACACTGAAGCTTTCTTT. Translated: CSGRQGGDTEAFF.

The genes are TRBV5-4 and TRBJ2-7; 11 bases are shared with TRBD2. The ends lost 2 bases at V and 2 bases at J; junction bases unmatched: 3. The CDR3 loop spans 15 amino acids. Germline V gene data show CDR1 as SGHNT and CDR2 as YYREEE (reference sequence). The DNA for the CDR3 is TGTGCCAGCAGCTTCACTAGCGGGGGAGCCTACGAGCAGTACTTC. Protein: CASSFTSGGAYEQYF.

The chain is built from TRBV18 and TRBJ2-5; no definite D call. The V gene's germline CDR1 is KGHSH and CDR2 LQKENI. The CDR3 is 11 amino acids. Trimming stripped 8 bases from V and 5 bases from J, with 9 bases between. The CDR3 here is CASRGGETQYF. In nucleotides, the CDR3 is TGTGCCAGCAGAGGTGGGGAGACCCAGTACTTC.

The J gene is TRBJ2-2, the V gene TRBV7-2; unclear D gene. The germline gives CDR1 SGHTA, CDR2 FQGNSA. The CDR3 spans 15 residues. Trimming left V 4 bases short and J 1 base short, with 10 bases between. The CDR3 is CASSSTNRNTGELFF. CDR3 coding DNA: TGTGCCAGCAGCTCGACGAACAGGAACACCGGGGAGCTGTTTTTT. Full variable domain (remainder filled in from reference TRBV7-2 and TRBJ2-2): GAGVSQSPSNKVTEKGKDVELRCDPISGHTALYWYRQSLGQGLEFLIYFQGNSAPDKSGLPSDRFSAERTGGSVSTLTIQRTQQEDSAVYLCASSSTNRNTGELFFGEGSRLTVL.

This chain links TRBV28 with TRBJ1-2; 7 bases align to TRBD1. Germline V CDR1 and CDR2: MDHEN, SYDVKM. There are 12 residues in the CDR3. With 2 bases clipped from V and 8 bases from J, the junction kept 2 bases outside the gene matches. This CDR3 is CASSLPGGGYTF. CDR3 in DNA: TGTGCCAGCAGTTTACCAGGGGGGGGCTACACCTTC.

In DNA, the CDR3 is TGTGCCAGCAGCTTTATCCCGGGGAAAGAGACCCAGTACTTC. This sequence encodes CASSFIPGKETQYF. The V gene is TRBV5-6, the J gene TRBJ2-5; a possible D gene is TRBD2 (5 bases). This CDR3 is 14 amino acids long. The germline gives CDR1 SGHDT, CDR2 YYEEEE. V shed 2 bases and J shed 3 bases, with 11 bases lying between them.